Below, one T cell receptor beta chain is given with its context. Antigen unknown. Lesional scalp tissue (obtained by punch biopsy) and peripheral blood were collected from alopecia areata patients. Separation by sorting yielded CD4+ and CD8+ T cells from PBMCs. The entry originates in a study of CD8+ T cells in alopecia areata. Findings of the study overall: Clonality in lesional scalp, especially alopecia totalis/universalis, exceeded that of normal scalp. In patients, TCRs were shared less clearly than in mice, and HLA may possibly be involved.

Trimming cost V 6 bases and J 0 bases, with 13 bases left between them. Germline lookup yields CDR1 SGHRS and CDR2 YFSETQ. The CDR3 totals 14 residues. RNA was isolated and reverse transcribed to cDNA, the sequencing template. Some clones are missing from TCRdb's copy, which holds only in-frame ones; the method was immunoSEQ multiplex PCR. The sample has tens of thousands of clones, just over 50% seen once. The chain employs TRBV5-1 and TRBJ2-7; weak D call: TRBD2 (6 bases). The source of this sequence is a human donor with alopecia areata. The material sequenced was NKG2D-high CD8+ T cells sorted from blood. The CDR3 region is CASNSDGSSYEQYF. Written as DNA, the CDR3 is TGCGCCAGCAATTCGGACGGGAGCTCCTACGAGCAGTACTTC.